The present T cell receptor (beta chain) was sequenced within a study of blood T cell repertoires in COVID-19. About the study: Material from acute and convalescent COVID-19 was sourced from the United States, Italy and Spain. PBMCs, B-cell-depleted T cells, or T cells provided the cDNA or gDNA that made up the material.

It was during active infection that Seattle patients were enrolled and then longitudinally followed. Methods used by the authors: Counts of nucleated cells, estimated from reference gene primer amplification, were obtained. Profiled with immunoSEQ multiplex PCR; TCRdb holds only in-frame clones, not every one. The V and J calls and the clone size are those of that table, but D and trimming were determined from the DNA. The data show 55,000 to 80,000 clones, roughly 75% seen once. This receptor was taken from a man in his 60s with COVID-19, enrolled during active disease. Specimen: peripheral blood.

The CDR3 here is CASRRKGEGVGYTF. The CDR3 DNA sequence: TGTGCCAGCAGAAGGAAGGGGGAGGGGGTTGGCTACACCTTC. This rearrangement joins TRBV6-5 to TRBJ1-2; TRBD1 is a possible D gene (6 bases). The CDR3 runs to 14 residues. V shed 6 bases and J shed 7 bases, with 18 bases lying between them. Germline CDR1 and CDR2: MNHEY and SVGAGI.